This T cell receptor (beta chain) was sequenced in a study of blood T cells in healthy people across ages. V was clipped by 8 bases and J by 6 bases, with 20 bases between them. The CDR3 is 14 residues long. Looked up from germline, CDR1 is MDHEN and CDR2 is SYDVKM. The authors ran a second PCR of about 7 to 11 cycles using a sample-barcoded 5' primer and a J-beta primer mix. TCRdb processed the 5' RACE reads anew with MiXCR; each CDR3 protein has one entry. The profile covers 650,000 to 1,000,000 distinct CDR3 sequences, with less than 60% appearing a single time and 18% taken by the ten largest. Study-wide points: A roughly linear fall in TCR beta diversity per million T cells was seen with increasing age.

In regard to this clonotype: Its antigen is still unknown.

V gene TRBV28 combines with J gene TRBJ2-7; perhaps TRBD1 as D (7 bases). This clonotype was sampled from a man older than 75 in good health. Sequencing was carried out using blood. CDR3 nucleotide sequence: TGTGCCAGCGTTCAATTCGGGCAGGGGGGCGAGCAGTACTTC. Its protein is CASVQFGQGGEQYF.